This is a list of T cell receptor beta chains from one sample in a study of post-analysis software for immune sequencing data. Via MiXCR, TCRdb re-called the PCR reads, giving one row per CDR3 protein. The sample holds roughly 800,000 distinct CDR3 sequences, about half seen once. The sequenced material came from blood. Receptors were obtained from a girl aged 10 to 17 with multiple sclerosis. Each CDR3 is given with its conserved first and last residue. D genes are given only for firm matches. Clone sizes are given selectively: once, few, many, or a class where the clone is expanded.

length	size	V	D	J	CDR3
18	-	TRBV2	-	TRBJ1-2	CASRYRRDGGDNSYGYTF
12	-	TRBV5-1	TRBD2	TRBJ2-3	CASSWDYKTQYF
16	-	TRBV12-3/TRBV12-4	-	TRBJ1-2	CASSYRDGGLNYGYTF
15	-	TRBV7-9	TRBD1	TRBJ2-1	CASSPLGTGQSAQFF
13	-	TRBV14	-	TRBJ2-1	CASSQVIGNEQFF
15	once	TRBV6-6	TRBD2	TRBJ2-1	CASRPGTSGRNEQFF
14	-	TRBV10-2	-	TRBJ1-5	CASTRGEGSGPQHF
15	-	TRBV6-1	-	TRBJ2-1	CAAPGGAGINNEQFF
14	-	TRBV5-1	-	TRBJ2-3	CASSSVTGSDTQYF
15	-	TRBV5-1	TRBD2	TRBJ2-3	CASSWGGLAADTQYF
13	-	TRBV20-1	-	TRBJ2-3	CSAHPNRADTQYF
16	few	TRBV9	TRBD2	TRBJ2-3	CASSPRAGEGLFAQYF
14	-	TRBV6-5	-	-	CASSYSQVLETQYF
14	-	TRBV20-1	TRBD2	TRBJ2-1	CSASKRLADNEQFF
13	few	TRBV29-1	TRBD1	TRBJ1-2	CSVEGTGENGYTF
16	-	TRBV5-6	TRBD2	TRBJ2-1	CASSLGGPAGGNEQFF
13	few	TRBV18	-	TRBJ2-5	CASSPVAGETQYF
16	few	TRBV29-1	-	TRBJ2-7	CSVEDTSGTQTYEQYF
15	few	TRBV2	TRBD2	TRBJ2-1	CASSEEGLSYNEQFF
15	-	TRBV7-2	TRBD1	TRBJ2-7	CASSTGTGVSYEQYF
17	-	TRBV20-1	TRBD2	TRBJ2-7	CSARAIAGTSGFREQYF
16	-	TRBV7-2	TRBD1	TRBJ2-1	CASSSWGQGASSEQFF
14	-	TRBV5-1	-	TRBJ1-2	CASSLVAVSYGYTF
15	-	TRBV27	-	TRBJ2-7	CASSPNVGGIYEQYF
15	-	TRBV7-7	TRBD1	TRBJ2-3	CASTQGTGVGDTQYF
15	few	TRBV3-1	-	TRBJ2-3	CASSYRVAGTDTQYF
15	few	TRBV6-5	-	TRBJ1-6	CASSYEIMDNSPLHF
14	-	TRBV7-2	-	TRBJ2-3	CASSFRERTDTQYF
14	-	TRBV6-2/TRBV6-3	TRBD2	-	CASSYSGLVSEQYF
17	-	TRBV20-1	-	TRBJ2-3	CSARSPGTSLFTDTQYF
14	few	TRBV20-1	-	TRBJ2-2	CSATPGAITGELFF
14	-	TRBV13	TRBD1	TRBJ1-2	CASSLGQGAHGYTF
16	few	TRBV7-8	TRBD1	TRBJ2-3	CASSPLRDRGTDTQYF
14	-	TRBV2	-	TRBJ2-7	CASDRPAFRDEQYF
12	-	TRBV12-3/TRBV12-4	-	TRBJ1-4	CASSSPQGRLFF
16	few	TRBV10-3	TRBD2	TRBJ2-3	CAISDNSGKSEDTQYF
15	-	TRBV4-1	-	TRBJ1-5	CASSQDPEGDQPQHF
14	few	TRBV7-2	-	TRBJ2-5	CASSLGYPGETQYF
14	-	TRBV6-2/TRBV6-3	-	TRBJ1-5	CASTQNRENQPQHF
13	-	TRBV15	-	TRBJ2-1	CATSRELGNEQFF
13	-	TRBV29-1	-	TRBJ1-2	CSVEVNGGYGYTF
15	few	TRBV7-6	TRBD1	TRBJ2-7	CASSRLGQGSYEQYF